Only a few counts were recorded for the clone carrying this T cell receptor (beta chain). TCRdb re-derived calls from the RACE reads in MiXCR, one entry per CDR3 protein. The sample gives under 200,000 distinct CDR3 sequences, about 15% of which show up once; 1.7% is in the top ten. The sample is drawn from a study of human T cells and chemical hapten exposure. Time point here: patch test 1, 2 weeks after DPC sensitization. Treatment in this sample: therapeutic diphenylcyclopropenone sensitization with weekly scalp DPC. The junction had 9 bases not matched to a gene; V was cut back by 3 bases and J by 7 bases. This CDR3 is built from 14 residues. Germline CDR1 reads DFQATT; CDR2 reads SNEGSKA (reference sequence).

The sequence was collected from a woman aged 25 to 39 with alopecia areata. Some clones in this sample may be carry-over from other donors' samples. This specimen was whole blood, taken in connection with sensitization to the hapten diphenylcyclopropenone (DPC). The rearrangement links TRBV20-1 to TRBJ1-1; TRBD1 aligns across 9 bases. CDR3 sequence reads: CSAREPGQGNEAFF. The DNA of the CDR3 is TGCAGTGCTAGGGAACCGGGACAGGGCAATGAAGCTTTCTTT.